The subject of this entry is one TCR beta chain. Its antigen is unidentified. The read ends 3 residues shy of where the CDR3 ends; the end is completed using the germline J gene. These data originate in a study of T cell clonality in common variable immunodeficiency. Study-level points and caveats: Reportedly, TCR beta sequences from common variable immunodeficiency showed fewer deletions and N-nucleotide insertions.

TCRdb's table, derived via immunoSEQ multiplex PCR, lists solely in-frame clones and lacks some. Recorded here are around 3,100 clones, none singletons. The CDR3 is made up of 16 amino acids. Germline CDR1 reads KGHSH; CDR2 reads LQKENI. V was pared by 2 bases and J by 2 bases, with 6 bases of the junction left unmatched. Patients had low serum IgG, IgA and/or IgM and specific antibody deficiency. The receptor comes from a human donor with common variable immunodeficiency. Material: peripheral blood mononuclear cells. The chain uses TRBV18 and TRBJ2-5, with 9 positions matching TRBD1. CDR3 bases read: TGTGCCAGCTCACCAATCACAGGGGGCCCGCAAGAGACC. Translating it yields CASSPITGGPQET. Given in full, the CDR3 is CASSPITGGPQETQYF.